The 30 T cell receptor beta chains listed next were all sequenced from one sample in a study of blood T cell repertoires in COVID-19. Clones were sequenced by immunoSEQ multiplex PCR, and TCRdb holds only the in-frame ones, with some missing. The sample includes around 260,000 clones, roughly 85% of them seen just once. The sequenced material came from peripheral blood. The receptors stem from a woman between 45 and 65 years old who had recovered from COVID-19.

The gene calls are TRBV5-6 and TRBJ1-2; weak D call: TRBD1 (5 bases). Germline CDR1 SGHDT, CDR2 YYEEEE. Trimming cost V 4 bases and J 3 bases, with 16 bases left between them. The CDR3 has 15 residues. CDR3 in DNA: TGTGCCAGCAGCCCGGGGGGTGCCAGGGACTATGGCTACACCTTC. Its translation is CASSPGGARDYGYTF.

This clone was recorded only once. This rearrangement joins TRBV5-1 to TRBJ1-2; possibly TRBD1 for D (5 bases). V gave up 3 bases and J gave up 4 bases, with 10 bases separating them. CDR1 and CDR2 (germline): SGHRS, YFSETQ. The CDR3 loop spans 13 amino acids. The CDR3 DNA follows: TGCGCCAGCAGCTCACAGGCATCCTATGGCTACACCTTC. Its translation: CASSSQASYGYTF.

The chain couples TRBV10-2 to TRBJ2-5; D possibly corresponds to TRBD2 (6 bases). V was clipped by 5 bases and J by 5 bases, with 12 bases between them. Germline CDR1 is WSHSY and CDR2 is SAAADI. The CDR3 contains 13 residues. The CDR3 reads CASSLRGKETQYF. CDR3 nucleotide sequence: TGCGCCAGCAGTTTACGGGGGAAGGAGACCCAGTACTTC.

The CDR3 coding sequence is TGTGCCAGCAGTTTAATCGCACCGGGCTCTGGAAACACCATATATTTT. It translates to CASSLIAPGSGNTIYF. The chain joins TRBV28 to TRBJ1-3; D ambiguous. V was pared by 2 bases and J by 0 bases, with 11 bases between. The CDR3 spans 16 residues. The germline V gene has CDR1 MDHEN and CDR2 SYDVKM.

This clone appeared once. This chain joins TRBV6-5 and TRBJ2-7; D unclear. The germline CDR1 and CDR2 sequences are MNHEY and SVGAGI. The CDR3 covers 13 residues. V lost 2 bases to trimming and J lost 2 bases, with 7 bases between them. The CDR3 sequence is CASSYERAYEQYF. CDR3 coding DNA: TGTGCCAGCAGTTACGAGAGAGCCTACGAGCAGTACTTC.

V gene TRBV28 combines with J gene TRBJ2-7, with 11 bases identical to TRBD1. Losses at the gene ends were 6 bases for V and 3 bases for J; bases not matched to a gene: 10. The CDR3 is 16 amino acids. In germline, CDR1 is MDHEN, CDR2 SYDVKM. CDR3 sequence (DNA): TGTGCCAGCAGCCCCTTCGGGACAGGGGGAAGCTACGAGCAGTACTTC. Protein sequence: CASSPFGTGGSYEQYF.

This chain uses TRBV7-3 with TRBJ2-2, with D possibly matching TRBD1 (5 bases). Germline CDR1 reads SGHTA; CDR2 reads FQGTGA. CDR3 length: 15 amino acids. V gave up 5 bases and J gave up 1 base, with 11 bases separating them. CDR3 protein: CASSPQGRNTGELFF. The CDR3 DNA is TGTGCCAGCAGCCCCCAGGGAAGGAACACCGGGGAGCTGTTTTTT. The full variable domain, rest sourced from reference TRBV7-3 and TRBJ2-2, is GAGVSQTPSNKVTEKGKYVELRCDPISGHTALYWYRQSLGQGPEFLIYFQGTGAADDSGLPNDRFFAVRPEGSVSTLKIQRTERGDSAVYLCASSPQGRNTGELFFGEGSRLTVL.

This chain links TRBV25-1 with TRBJ1-5; 10 bases match TRBD1. The CDR3 spans 18 residues. CDR1 MGHDK and CDR2 SYGVNS come from the germline V gene. Trimming cost V 6 bases and J 2 bases; bases outside gene matches: 13. The CDR3 sequence: CASRSGGGDRGGNQPQHF. DNA for the CDR3: TGTGCCAGCAGGAGTGGTGGTGGGGACAGGGGAGGCAATCAGCCCCAGCATTTT.

This clone has more than one count but fewer than ten. The V and J genes are TRBV11-3 and TRBJ2-3, with 10 bases matching TRBD1. The CDR3 runs to 16 residues. CDR1 and CDR2 (germline): SGHNT, YENEEA. V was pared by 4 bases and J by 2 bases, with 6 bases of the junction left unmatched. CDR3 loop: CASSSAGTGATDTQYF. DNA for the CDR3: TGTGCCAGCAGCTCGGCCGGGACAGGGGCCACAGATACGCAGTATTTT.

The chain joins TRBV5-1 to TRBJ1-3, with 10 bases matching TRBD1. V lost 5 bases and J lost 0; bases outside the gene matches: 17. The CDR3 extends over 20 amino acids. CDR1 and CDR2 from the germline V gene are SGHRS and YFSETQ. The CDR3: CASSPRGTGVPSASGNTIYF. Here the CDR3 DNA reads TGCGCCAGCAGTCCGCGAGGGACAGGGGTCCCCTCGGCCTCTGGAAACACCATATATTTT. Filled out from reference TRBV5-1 and TRBJ1-3, the complete variable domain reads KAGVTQTPRYLIKTRGQQVTLSCSPISGHRSVSWYQQTPGQGLQFLFEYFSETQRNKGNFPGRFSGRQFSNSRSEMNVSTLELGDSALYLCASSPRGTGVPSASGNTIYFGEGSWLTVV.

A few counts support this clone. This chain uses TRBV2 with TRBJ1-1, with D possibly being TRBD1 (5 bases). The CDR3 is 12 residues long. Germline V gene lookup returns CDR1 SNHLY and CDR2 FYNNEI. V shed 4 bases and J shed 4 bases, with 7 bases lying between them. The CDR3 DNA follows: TGTGCCAGCAGTGGACAGTTCACTGAAGCTTTCTTT. Protein sequence: CASSGQFTEAFF.

J is TRBJ1-6 and V is TRBV30; no definite D call. Germline V gives CDR1 GTSNPN, CDR2 SVGIG (reference sequence). V lost 2 bases to trimming and J lost 9 bases, with 11 bases between them. The CDR3 runs to 13 residues. The CDR3 sequence: CAWSRGVGSPLHF. The CDR3 DNA follows: TGTGCCTGGAGTCGCGGGGTTGGTTCACCCCTCCACTTT.

The chain is built from TRBV6-6 and TRBJ1-4, with 10 nucleotides matching TRBD1. CDR3 length: 15 residues. Germline V gene sequence: CDR1 MNHNY, CDR2 SVGAGI (reference sequence). V shed 4 bases, J shed 7 bases, and the junction held 6 bases outside the gene matches. The CDR3 sequence is CASSWTGGGSEKLFF. The DNA of the CDR3 is TGTGCCAGCAGTTGGACAGGGGGAGGCTCTGAAAAACTGTTTTTT.

The chain links TRBV7-9 to TRBJ2-5; 11 bases map to TRBD2. The CDR3 contains 15 residues. The ends lost 6 bases at V and 10 bases at J; junction bases unmatched: 13. CDR1 is SEHNR, CDR2 FQNEAQ, per germline (reference sequence). CDR3 protein: CASRKLAGAPGDQYF. CDR3 sequence (DNA): TGTGCCAGCAGGAAACTAGCGGGGGCCCCCGGTGACCAGTACTTC.

V gene TRBV7-2 combines with J gene TRBJ2-6; 9 bases map to TRBD1. Germline trimming cut 4 bases from V and 0 bases from J; bases unmatched to any gene: 4. The CDR3 totals 17 residues. From germline, CDR1 is SGHTA and CDR2 FQGNSA. CDR3 coding DNA: TGTGCCAGCAGCTGTCGACAGGGGGTCTCTGGGGCCAACGTCCTGACTTTC. Encoded protein: CASSCRQGVSGANVLTF.

The rearrangement uses TRBV4-1 and TRBJ1-5, with D possibly TRBD1 on 6 matching bases. CDR1 MGHRA and CDR2 YSYEKL come from the germline V gene. V lost 0 bases and J 9 bases, leaving 18 bases between the germline ends. The CDR3 is 16 residues long. The DNA for the CDR3 is TGCGCCAGCAGCCAAGAAGCCGGGTCAGGGGCCAGGCCCCAGCATTTT. Translation gives CASSQEAGSGARPQHF.

This clone occurred many times. The chain uses TRBV28 and TRBJ2-7, with TRBD2 identical over 9 bases. Per the germline V gene, CDR1 is MDHEN and CDR2 is SYDVKM. The trim removed 3 bases at V and 0 bases at J, leaving 12 bases unmatched. CDR3 length equals 18 residues. The CDR3 DNA is TGTGCCAGCAGTTTCAATCCTACCGCGGGGGGGAACTCCTACGAGCAGTACTTC. As protein: CASSFNPTAGGNSYEQYF.

The chain is built from TRBV5-1 and TRBJ1-6; 8 bases agree with TRBD1. V was clipped by 3 bases and J by 9 bases; unmatched bases: 11. There are 16 residues in the CDR3. The V gene's germline CDR1 is SGHRS and CDR2 YFSETQ. The CDR3 region is CASSSGQAGDGSPLHF. In nucleotides, the CDR3 is TGCGCCAGCAGCTCGGGACAGGCGGGGGATGGTTCACCCCTCCACTTT.

V usage is TRBV11-3 and J usage is TRBJ2-6; a weak D match, TRBD2 (6 bases). The ends were cut back, 9 bases at V and 1 base at J, with 7 bases in the middle. Germline CDR1 is SGHNT and CDR2 is YENEEA. The CDR3 spans 13 residues. The CDR3 DNA reads as TGTGCCAGTGGGGGGTCTGGGGCCAACGTCCTGACTTTC. Its protein is CASGGSGANVLTF.

This clone was recorded once. This chain joins TRBV6-2 or TRBV6-3 and TRBJ1-5, with 8 bases fitting TRBD1. In germline, CDR1 is MNHEY, CDR2 SVGEGT. This CDR3 comprises 16 residues. J was trimmed by 4 bases and V by 5 bases; bases with no gene match: 10. CDR3 nucleotide sequence: TGTGCCAGCAGTCACCGCCTCAGACAGGGGAATCAGCCCCAGCATTTT. Protein: CASSHRLRQGNQPQHF.

The V gene is TRBV18, the J gene TRBJ1-4; D is perhaps TRBD1 (5 bases). The CDR3 runs to 15 residues. Germline values: CDR1 KGHSH, CDR2 LQKENI. Trimming stripped 0 bases from V and 7 bases from J, with 12 bases between. In DNA form, the CDR3 reads TGTGCCAGCTCACCACCCGGCAGGGCCACTGAAAAACTGTTTTTT. Translated, it gives CASSPPGRATEKLFF.

Here the CDR3 reads CASSAGLAGQSDQYF. The CDR3 DNA is TGCGCCAGCAGCGCGGGACTAGCGGGACAGTCGGACCAGTACTTC. The genes are TRBV5-1 and TRBJ2-5, with TRBD2 identical over 13 bases. Germline-derived CDR1 and CDR2 are SGHRS and YFSETQ. The CDR3 totals 15 residues. The ends lost 4 bases at V and 10 bases at J; junction bases unmatched: 10. Full variable domain (remainder filled in from reference TRBV5-1 and TRBJ2-5): KAGVTQTPRYLIKTRGQQVTLSCSPISGHRSVSWYQQTPGQGLQFLFEYFSETQRNKGNFPGRFSGRQFSNSRSEMNVSTLELGDSALYLCASSAGLAGQSDQYFGPGTRLLVL.

This clone was detected only a few times. The genes are TRBV30 and TRBJ1-1; TRBD1 might be the D (6 bases). This CDR3 has 11 residues. CDR1 is GTSNPN and CDR2 is SVGIG in the germline V gene (reference sequence). Trimming removed 4 bases from V and 10 bases from J, with 13 bases in between. CDR3 DNA sequence: TGTGCCTGGAATGTACAGGGATCAGCTTTCTTT. Translating gives CAWNVQGSAFF.

The rearrangement links TRBV27 to TRBJ1-2; 8 bases are a match to TRBD1. Germline V CDR1 and CDR2: MNHEY, SMNVEV (reference sequence). Losses at the gene ends were 1 base for V and 2 bases for J; bases not matched to a gene: 3. This CDR3 has 15 residues. The CDR3 DNA reads TGTGCCAGCAGTTTATTCCGGACAGGGAACTATGGCTACACCTTC. It specifies CASSLFRTGNYGYTF.

The chain carries TRBV5-1 and TRBJ1-1; the match to TRBD1 covers 8 bases. Unmatched junction bases numbered 14, after V lost 6 bases and J lost 4 bases. The CDR3 loop spans 16 amino acids. The germline V gene encodes CDR1 SGHRS and CDR2 YFSETQ. This CDR3 reads CASTPRVQGASTEAFF. The CDR3 DNA sequence: TGCGCCAGCACCCCCAGGGTCCAGGGGGCGTCCACTGAAGCTTTCTTT.

The V call is TRBV9, the J call TRBJ2-5; unclear D gene. CDR1 and CDR2 (germline): SGDLS, YYNGEE. Trimming removed 1 base at V and 0 bases at J, with 13 bases between. The CDR3 spans 16 residues. The CDR3 protein is CASSVNGLPYQETQYF. The CDR3 region has the DNA TGTGCCAGCAGCGTAAATGGGCTACCGTACCAAGAGACCCAGTACTTC.

The chain has TRBV27 and TRBJ2-2; TRBD2 is a possible D gene (5 bases). CDR3 size: 15 residues. Germline CDR1 and CDR2: MNHEY and SMNVEV (reference sequence). The V end lost 7 bases, the J end lost 0 bases, and 12 bases lay between the germline ends. CDR3 nucleotide sequence: TGTGCCAGCACACTAGAGCGAGCGAACACCGGGGAGCTGTTTTTT. Encoded protein: CASTLERANTGELFF.

This clone occurred a few times. This chain links TRBV6-5 with TRBJ1-2; no definite D call. CDR1 and CDR2 from the germline V gene are MNHEY and SVGAGI. This CDR3 has 15 amino acids. Trimming took 7 bases from V and 3 from J, leaving 18 bases between them. CDR3 residues: CASTSAGRPYYGYTF. The CDR3 DNA reads as TGTGCCAGCACTTCCGCGGGCAGGCCCTACTATGGCTACACCTTC.

The V call is TRBV19, the J call TRBJ1-1; 8 nucleotides agree with TRBD1. Per germline, CDR1 LNHDA and CDR2 SQIVND (reference sequence). Germline trimming cut 1 base from V and 5 bases from J; bases unmatched to any gene: 9. The CDR3 contains 16 residues. The CDR3 region has the DNA TGTGCCAGTAGTATAGCCAGGGGGCCTTGGGGGACTGAAGCTTTCTTT. As protein: CASSIARGPWGTEAFF.

V is TRBV27 and J is TRBJ2-2, with 8 bases matching TRBD1. The CDR3 extends over 15 amino acids. Germline V gene lookup returns CDR1 MNHEY and CDR2 SMNVEV (reference sequence). J was trimmed by 3 bases and V by 6 bases; bases with no gene match: 6. The CDR3 here is CASRHGQGHTGELFF. CDR3 bases: TGTGCCAGCAGACATGGACAGGGACACACCGGGGAGCTGTTTTTT.